These 8 T cell receptor beta chains came from one sample sequenced in a study of shared T cell receptors in the human thymus. The data were produced by immunoSEQ multiplex PCR, yet TCRdb's version contains in-frame clones alone and is incomplete. The sample records some 720,000 clones, 88% being singletons. This sample also appeared in a second study, on human thymus T cells.

Sequencing was performed on thymocytes. The receptors here all came from a boy in the first two years of life with a congenital heart defect.

This rearrangement joins TRBV6-4 to TRBJ2-1; the D is unclear. The CDR3 spans 15 residues. The ends were cut back, 3 bases at V and 2 bases at J, with 11 bases in the middle. CDR1 is MRHNA and CDR2 is SNTAGT in the germline V gene. CDR3 sequence: CASSDNGPTYNEQFF. The CDR3 bases are TGTGCCAGCAGTGATAACGGTCCGACCTACAATGAGCAGTTCTTC.

This chain joins TRBV11-2 and TRBJ2-7; 13 nucleotides align to TRBD2. The V gene's germline CDR1 is SGHAT and CDR2 FQNNGV. The CDR3 contains 17 residues. V lost 4 bases, J lost 7 bases, and 13 bases stayed unmatched. This chain's CDR3 is CASSYRGTSGADGEQYF. The CDR3 bases are TGTGCCAGCAGCTATCGTGGGACTAGCGGGGCGGACGGGGAGCAGTACTTC.

The chain combines TRBV6-1 with TRBJ1-5; 7 nucleotides align to TRBD1. This CDR3 comprises 16 residues. Germline V gene data show CDR1 as MNHNS and CDR2 as SASEGT. Trimming at V came to 6 bases and at J to 0 bases, leaving 8 bases not matched to a gene. The CDR3 sequence is CASREWGTASNQPQHF. Written as DNA, the CDR3 is TGTGCCAGCAGGGAATGGGGGACAGCTAGCAATCAGCCCCAGCATTTT.

The chain links TRBV6-1 to TRBJ2-5; D is undetermined. CDR3 length: 17 amino acids. Germline assignment: CDR1 MNHNS and CDR2 SASEGT. V lost 3 bases, J lost 2 bases, and 19 bases lay in between. CDR3 protein: CASSDIPPRQEQETQYF. The CDR3 DNA reads TGTGCCAGCAGTGATATCCCTCCCCGGCAGGAACAAGAGACCCAGTACTTC.

This clone was detected only once. The V call is TRBV2, the J call TRBJ2-7; 8 positions match TRBD1. Germline V gene data show CDR1 as SNHLY and CDR2 as FYNNEI. The J segment lost 4 bases and the V segment lost 10 bases, leaving 9 bases of the junction unmatched. This CDR3 has 13 residues. The CDR3 DNA reads TGTGCCACCCAGACAGGGGTGGAGTACGAGCAGTACTTC. It yields the protein CATQTGVEYEQYF.

This clone was observed a single time. The V and J genes are TRBV5-8 and TRBJ1-3; the D is unclear. In germline, CDR1 is SGHTS, CDR2 YDEGEE. V was clipped by 6 bases and J by 0 bases, with 16 bases between them. The CDR3 totals 16 residues. This chain's CDR3 is CASTSWGGSSGNTIYF. For the CDR3, the DNA is TGTGCCAGCACCTCGTGGGGAGGCAGCTCTGGAAACACCATATATTTT.

This chain uses TRBV5-4 with TRBJ2-7; 7 bases match TRBD1. The CDR3 runs 13 residues. V gave up 7 bases and J gave up 5 bases; unmatched junction bases: 9. The germline V gene encodes CDR1 SGHNT and CDR2 YYREEE (reference sequence). CDR3 protein: CASGVYRGDEQYF. CDR3 sequence (DNA): TGTGCCAGCGGGGTTTACAGGGGCGACGAGCAGTACTTC.

A remark on this clone: The same CDR3 is also encoded by other DNA sequences in this sample. The V gene is TRBV28, the J gene TRBJ1-5; 8 nucleotides match TRBD1. Unmatched junction bases numbered 1, after V lost 5 bases and J lost 4 bases. Looked up from germline, CDR1 is MDHEN and CDR2 is SYDVKM. The CDR3 has 13 residues. The CDR3 coding sequence is TGTGCCAGCAGTCGACAGGGGAATCAGCCCCAGCATTTT. Encoded protein: CASSRQGNQPQHF.